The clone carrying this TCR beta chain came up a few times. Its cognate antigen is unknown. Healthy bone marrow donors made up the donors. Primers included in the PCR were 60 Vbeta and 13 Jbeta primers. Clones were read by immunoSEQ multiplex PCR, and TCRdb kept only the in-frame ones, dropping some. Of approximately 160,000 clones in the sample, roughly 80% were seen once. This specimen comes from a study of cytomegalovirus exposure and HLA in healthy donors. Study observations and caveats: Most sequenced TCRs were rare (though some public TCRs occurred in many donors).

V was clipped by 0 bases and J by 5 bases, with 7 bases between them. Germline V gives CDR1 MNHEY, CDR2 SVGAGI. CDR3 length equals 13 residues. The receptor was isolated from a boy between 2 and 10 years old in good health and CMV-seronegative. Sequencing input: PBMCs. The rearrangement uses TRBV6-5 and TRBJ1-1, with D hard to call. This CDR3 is CASSYSRSTEAFF. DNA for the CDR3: TGTGCCAGCAGTTACTCAAGGAGTACTGAAGCTTTCTTT.